What follows describes a single T cell receptor beta chain. Antigen specificity is unknown. Germline V gene sequence: CDR1 DFQATT, CDR2 SNEGSKA (reference sequence). With 7 bases clipped from V and 4 bases from J, the junction kept 3 bases outside the gene matches. The CDR3 spans 13 residues. The data were obtained in a study of blood T cells in healthy people across ages. Study-level points and caveats: With age, beta diversity per million T cells declined roughly linearly, significantly by 30 to 50. Donor CMV status, an unknown factor, possibly confounded changes in expanded clonotypes.

The authors ran a second PCR of about 6 to 11 cycles using a sample-barcoded 5' primer and a J-beta primer mix. TCRdb re-analysed the 5' RACE reads in MiXCR, keeping a single row per CDR3 protein. In the table there are hundreds of thousands of distinct CDR3 sequences, around a fifth of which are singletons. Sequenced sample: blood. This chain links TRBV20-1 with TRBJ2-3; 12 positions match TRBD2. The sequence was obtained from a man in his sixties or seventies in good health. The CDR3 coding sequence is TGCAGTGGAGCTAGCGGGAGGGCAGATACGCAGTATTTT. Amino acids: CSGASGRADTQYF.